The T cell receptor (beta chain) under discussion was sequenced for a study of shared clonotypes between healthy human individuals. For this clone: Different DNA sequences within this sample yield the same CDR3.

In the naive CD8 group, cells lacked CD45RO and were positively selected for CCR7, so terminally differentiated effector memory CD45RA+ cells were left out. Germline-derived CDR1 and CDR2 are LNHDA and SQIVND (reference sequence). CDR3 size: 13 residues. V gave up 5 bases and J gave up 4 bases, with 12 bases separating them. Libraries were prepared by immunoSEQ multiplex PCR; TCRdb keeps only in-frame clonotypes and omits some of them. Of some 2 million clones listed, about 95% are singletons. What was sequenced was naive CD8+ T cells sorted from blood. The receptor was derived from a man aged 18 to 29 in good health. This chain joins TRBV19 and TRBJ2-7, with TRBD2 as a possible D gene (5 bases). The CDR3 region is CASSPGLSYEQYF. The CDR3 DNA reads TGTGCCAGTAGTCCAGGACTTTCTTACGAGCAGTACTTC.